These 8 T cell receptor beta chains share one sample of origin, sequenced in a study of T cell repertoires in ileal Crohn's disease. Measured with immunoSEQ multiplex PCR; TCRdb has only the in-frame clones, and not every one. The repertoire holds 17,000 or so clones, with about 76% as singletons. Time point given: inflamed ileum from the surgical specimen. Sequencing was carried out using ileal tissue. The receptors shown here come from an adult with Crohn's disease.

The rearrangement joins TRBV27 to TRBJ1-6, with a possible D match to TRBD1 (5 bases). Germline V gene sequence: CDR1 MNHEY, CDR2 SMNVEV (reference sequence). The CDR3 sequence is 18 residues long. Deletions cut 5 bases from V and 4 bases from J, with 21 bases between. The CDR3 nucleotides read TGTGCCAGCAGTCCAGAGGGGAATCTAGGCCGGTATAATTCACCCCTCCACTTT. Translating it yields CASSPEGNLGRYNSPLHF.

The rearrangement joins TRBV28 to TRBJ1-2; no firm D call. The CDR3 loop spans 13 amino acids. The V gene lost 8 bases and the J gene lost 2 bases, with 12 bases spanning the gap. Germline CDR1 is MDHEN and CDR2 is SYDVKM. CDR3 DNA sequence: TGTGCCAGCCAAACCCCACAAAACTATGGCTACACCTTC. Residues: CASQTPQNYGYTF.

V gene TRBV5-4 combines with J gene TRBJ2-2; the D gene is possibly TRBD1 (5 bases). The CDR3 covers 15 residues. With 3 bases removed from V and 1 base from J, the gap between germline ends came to 10 bases. CDR1 and CDR2 from the germline V gene are SGHNT and YYREEE (reference sequence). CDR3 amino acids: CASSSDSMNTGELFF. DNA for the CDR3: TGTGCCAGCAGCTCCGACAGTATGAACACCGGGGAGCTGTTTTTT.

The chain is built from TRBV6-1 and TRBJ2-3, with 10 bases lining up with TRBD2. Unmatched junction bases numbered 5, after V lost 2 bases and J lost 0 bases. Germline assignment: CDR1 MNHNS and CDR2 SASEGT. CDR3 length equals 17 residues. The CDR3 spells CASSERKAGGSTDTQYF. The CDR3 nucleotides are TGTGCCAGCAGTGAACGAAAAGCGGGGGGGAGCACAGATACGCAGTATTTT.

This chain links TRBV18 with TRBJ2-7, with unresolved D. CDR1 KGHSH and CDR2 LQKENI come from the germline V gene. Trimming cost V 5 bases and J 5 bases, with 10 bases left between them. The CDR3 contains 12 residues. CDR3 DNA: TGTGCCAGCTCAACTATCAGGAACGAGCAGTACTTC. Translation gives CASSTIRNEQYF.

This chain's CDR3 is CASSRSVGSYNEQFF. DNA of the CDR3: TGTGCCAGCTCACGGAGCGTGGGCTCCTACAATGAGCAGTTCTTC. The rearrangement uses TRBV18 and TRBJ2-1; D gene ambiguous. Trimming stripped 4 bases from V and 0 bases from J, with 10 bases between. Germline V lookup: CDR1 KGHSH, CDR2 LQKENI. The CDR3 has 15 amino acids.

This chain uses TRBV2 with TRBJ2-7, with 15 bases matching TRBD2. The V and J ends lost 0 bases and 12 bases, in that order; junction bases with no gene match: 9. Germline V gene lookup returns CDR1 SNHLY and CDR2 FYNNEI. The CDR3 length is 16 residues. Here the CDR3 reads CASSEAGGLAGGPLYF. CDR3 nucleotides: TGTGCCAGCAGTGAAGCGGGGGGACTAGCGGGGGGCCCGCTGTACTTC.

The rearrangement links TRBV25-1 to TRBJ1-6; tentatively, D is TRBD1 (5 bases). Germline lookup yields CDR1 MGHDK and CDR2 SYGVNS. This CDR3 spans 12 amino acids. V lost 4 bases and J lost 16, with 14 bases in between. CDR3 nucleotides: TGTGCCAGCAGTGGCGGACCCGGGACTCTCCACTTT. Translation gives CASSGGPGTLHF. The entire variable domain, with the rest obtained from reference TRBV25-1 and TRBJ1-6, is as follows: EADIYQTPRYLVIGTGKKITLECSQTMGHDKMYWYQQDPGMELHLIHYSYGVNSTEKGDLSSESTVSRIRTEHFPLTLESARPSHTSQYLCASSGGPGTLHFGNGTRLTVT.